A single sample gave rise to the 18 T cell receptor beta chains below, sequenced in a study of CD8+ T cells in alopecia areata. RNA, once extracted, was reverse transcribed into cDNA for use as the sequencing template. This table comes from immunoSEQ multiplex PCR, and its TCRdb copy is limited to in-frame clones, with some not included. Of roughly 150,000 clones in the sample, 58% are singletons; the top ten hold 6.4%. The material sequenced was CD4+ T cells sorted from blood, taken at week 0. All receptors derive from a human donor with alopecia areata.

The chain uses TRBV5-1 and TRBJ2-2, with unresolved D. This CDR3 is 16 amino acids long. CDR1 is SGHRS and CDR2 is YFSETQ in the germline V gene. V lost 4 bases to trimming and J lost 5 bases, with 18 bases between them. Here the CDR3 DNA reads TGCGCCAGCAGCCCCTCAGTTGGGGAAACGACCGGGGAGCTGTTTTTT. Encoded protein: CASSPSVGETTGELFF.

This rearrangement joins TRBV9 to TRBJ1-2, with TRBD1 identical over 8 bases. This CDR3 comprises 13 residues. V dropped 0 bases and J dropped 6; count of bases not matched to a gene: 1. In germline, CDR1 is SGDLS, CDR2 YYNGEE. CDR3 region: CASSVEQGDGYTF. The CDR3 DNA reads as TGTGCCAGCAGCGTAGAACAGGGGGATGGCTACACCTTC. The variable domain in full, with the rest retrieved from reference TRBV9 and TRBJ1-2, is DSGVTQTPKHLITATGQRVTLRCSPRSGDLSVYWYQQSLDQGLQFLIQYYNGEERAKGNILERFSAQQFPDLHSELNLSSLELGDSALYFCASSVEQGDGYTFGSGTRLTVV.

This rearrangement joins TRBV29-1 to TRBJ2-3; tentative D call: TRBD2 (6 bases). The V gene's germline CDR1 is SQVTM and CDR2 ANQGSEA. The length of the CDR3 is 17 residues. The V and J ends lost 5 bases and 1 base respectively, with 22 bases between them. The CDR3 loop reads CSVSGSWAARGTDTQYF. The CDR3 DNA follows: TGCAGCGTTAGCGGGTCTTGGGCAGCACGAGGCACAGATACGCAGTATTTT.

The rearrangement uses TRBV4-1 and TRBJ2-7; D uncertain. The CDR3 loop spans 17 amino acids. The V gene's germline CDR1 is MGHRA and CDR2 YSYEKL. V was pared by 0 bases and J by 0 bases, with 15 bases between. The CDR3 DNA is TGCGCCAGCAGCCAAGATCTGGCCAGCCCCCTCTCCTACGAGCAGTACTTC. Protein: CASSQDLASPLSYEQYF.

As concerns this clone: Different DNA sequences within this sample yield the same CDR3. The chain combines TRBV5-1 with TRBJ1-2; 9 nucleotides align to TRBD1. Per germline, CDR1 SGHRS and CDR2 YFSETQ. The CDR3 loop spans 13 amino acids. V was pared by 4 bases and J by 2 bases, with 0 bases of the junction left unmatched. The CDR3 region has the DNA TGCGCCAGCAGCGGACAGGGGAACTATGGCTACACCTTC. Protein: CASSGQGNYGYTF. The variable domain in full, with the rest retrieved from reference TRBV5-1 and TRBJ1-2, is KAGVTQTPRYLIKTRGQQVTLSCSPISGHRSVSWYQQTPGQGLQFLFEYFSETQRNKGNFPGRFSGRQFSNSRSEMNVSTLELGDSALYLCASSGQGNYGYTFGSGTRLTVV.

This clone was counted a few times. The chain links TRBV7-8 to TRBJ1-6; D call uncertain. Germline V gene lookup returns CDR1 SGHVS and CDR2 FQNEAQ. This CDR3 has 15 amino acids. Trimming shortened V by 3 bases and J by 8 bases, and 14 bases separated the two germline ends. CDR3 protein: CASSFSTDPDSPLHF. CDR3 DNA sequence: TGTGCCAGCAGCTTCTCTACAGACCCCGATTCACCCCTCCACTTT.

This sequence joins TRBV5-6 and TRBJ2-3; tentative D call: TRBD1 (5 bases). The CDR3 consists of 14 residues. Per the germline V gene, CDR1 is SGHDT and CDR2 is YYEEEE. The germline V and J ends were trimmed by 2 bases and 1 base, with 8 bases remaining between them. CDR3 in amino acids: CASSFSQGTDTQYF. The CDR3, as DNA: TGTGCCAGCAGCTTCTCACAGGGCACAGATACGCAGTATTTT.

V gene TRBV18 combines with J gene TRBJ2-7, with D unclear. Deletions cut 3 bases from V and 5 bases from J, with 11 bases between. Germline V gene sequence: CDR1 KGHSH, CDR2 LQKENI. The CDR3 sequence is 13 residues long. The CDR3, as DNA: TGTGCCAGCTCACCGTTTAGGGAAAACGAGCAGTACTTC. Translated: CASSPFRENEQYF. Full variable domain (missing parts from reference TRBV18 and TRBJ2-7): NAGVMQNPRHLVRRRGQEARLRCSPMKGHSHVYWYRQLPEEGLKFMVYLQKENIIDESGMPKERFSAEFPKEGPSILRIQQVVRGDSAAYFCASSPFRENEQYFGPGTRLTVT.

V is TRBV27 and J is TRBJ2-7; 14 nucleotides agree with TRBD2. The J segment lost 3 bases and the V segment lost 5 bases, leaving 12 bases of the junction unmatched. CDR3 length: 18 residues. Germline values: CDR1 MNHEY, CDR2 SMNVEV (reference sequence). CDR3 amino acids: CASSARTSGGTFFYEQYF. CDR3 sequence (DNA): TGTGCCAGCAGTGCCCGGACTAGCGGGGGGACCTTCTTCTACGAGCAGTACTTC.

The rearrangement uses TRBV2 and TRBJ2-7; weak D call: TRBD1 (5 bases). V was cut by 6 bases and J by 2 bases, with 11 bases left in between. Germline lookup yields CDR1 SNHLY and CDR2 FYNNEI. The CDR3 is 13 amino acids. Here the CDR3 reads CASSGQATYEQYF. The CDR3 nucleotides are TGTGCCAGCAGCGGACAAGCTACCTACGAGCAGTACTTC.

The rearrangement joins TRBV7-6 to TRBJ2-6, with 8 bases identical to TRBD1. J was trimmed by 0 bases and V by 5 bases; bases with no gene match: 3. The CDR3 is 16 residues long. Germline assignment: CDR1 SGHVS and CDR2 FNYEAQ. The CDR3 DNA reads TGTGCCAGCAGCCGGGGACAGGCCTCTGGGGCCAACGTCCTGACTTTC. Translation gives CASSRGQASGANVLTF. The full variable domain, with the rest looked up from reference TRBV7-6 and TRBJ2-6, is GAGVSQSPRYKVTKRGQDVALRCDPISGHVSLYWYRQALGQGPEFLTYFNYEAQQDKSGLPNDRFSAERPEGSISTLTIQRTEQRDSAMYRCASSRGQASGANVLTFGAGSRLTVL.

This chain joins TRBV29-1 and TRBJ2-3; D possibly corresponds to TRBD2 (5 bases). V lost 6 bases and J lost 0, with 16 bases in between. CDR1 is SQVTM and CDR2 is ANQGSEA in the germline V gene. The CDR3 covers 15 residues. CDR3 DNA: TGCAGCGTCGAGGGAAGACGCGGTAGCACAGATACGCAGTATTTT. Amino acid sequence: CSVEGRRGSTDTQYF.

The chain employs TRBV19 and TRBJ1-2; D gene uncertain. This CDR3 spans 14 amino acids. Germline CDR1 and CDR2: LNHDA and SQIVND (reference sequence). With 5 bases removed from V and 3 bases from J, the gap between germline ends came to 13 bases. CDR3 DNA: TGTGCCAGTAGTCGAAACGCGCCCTACTATGGCTACACCTTC. Its protein is CASSRNAPYYGYTF.

Only a few counts were recorded for this clone. V gene TRBV29-1 combines with J gene TRBJ2-7; a weak D match, TRBD1 (6 bases). Looked up from germline, CDR1 is SQVTM and CDR2 is ANQGSEA. CDR3 length: 13 amino acids. The ends were cut back, 4 bases at V and 5 bases at J, with 15 bases in the middle. For the CDR3, the DNA is TGCAGCGTTGTGTCACAGGGTCCCGACGAGCAGTACTTC. Encoded protein: CSVVSQGPDEQYF.

This clone was counted a few times. V and J are TRBV6-1 and TRBJ1-5, with D unresolved. V lost 3 bases to trimming and J lost 3 bases, with 6 bases between them. The CDR3 sequence is 13 residues long. Germline V gene lookup returns CDR1 MNHNS and CDR2 SASEGT. The CDR3 DNA reads TGTGCCAGCAGTGAGCAAATCAATCAGCCCCAGCATTTT. Translation gives CASSEQINQPQHF.

V gene TRBV7-2 combines with J gene TRBJ1-2; maybe TRBD1 (6 bases). V dropped 6 bases and J dropped 5 bases, with 16 bases sitting between them. The CDR3 loop spans 14 amino acids. From germline, CDR1 is SGHTA and CDR2 FQGNSA. CDR3 loop: CASSPMRGRYGYTF. CDR3 nucleotide sequence: TGTGCCAGCAGTCCAATGAGGGGGAGGTATGGCTACACCTTC.

For this clone: A read error may produce the germline difference seen at one junction end. This chain connects TRBV7-7 to TRBJ2-1, with TRBD2 matching 8 bases. This CDR3 contains 19 residues. Germline-derived CDR1 and CDR2 are SSHAT and FNYEAQ (reference sequence). The CDR3 reads CASSLEGLGGGNRYNEQFF. CDR3 DNA: TGTGCTAGCAGCTTAGAAGGCTTGGGCGGGGGGAACCGGTACAATGAGCAGTTCTTC.

V gene TRBV7-8 combines with J gene TRBJ1-6; 7 positions agree with TRBD1. V trimming: 5 bases; J trimming: 11 bases; junction bases outside the gene matches: 9. CDR1 and CDR2 (germline): SGHVS, FQNEAQ. The CDR3 sequence is 14 residues long. CDR3 coding DNA: TGTGCCAGCAGCCCCCGACAGGGTAGTCCACCCCTCCACTTT. It translates to CASSPRQGSPPLHF.